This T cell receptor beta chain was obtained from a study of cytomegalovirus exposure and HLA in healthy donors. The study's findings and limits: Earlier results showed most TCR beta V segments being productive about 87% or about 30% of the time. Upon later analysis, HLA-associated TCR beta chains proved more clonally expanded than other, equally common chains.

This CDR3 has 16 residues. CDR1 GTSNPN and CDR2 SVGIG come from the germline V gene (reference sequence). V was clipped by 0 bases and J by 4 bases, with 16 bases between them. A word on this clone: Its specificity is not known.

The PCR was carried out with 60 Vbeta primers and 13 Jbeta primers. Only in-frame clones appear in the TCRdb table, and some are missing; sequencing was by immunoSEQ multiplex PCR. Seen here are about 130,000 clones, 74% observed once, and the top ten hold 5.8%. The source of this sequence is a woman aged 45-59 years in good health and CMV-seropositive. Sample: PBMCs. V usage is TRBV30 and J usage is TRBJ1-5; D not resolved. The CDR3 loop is CAWSVRGGGGNQPQHF. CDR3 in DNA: TGTGCCTGGAGTGTACGGGGAGGCGGTGGGAATCAGCCCCAGCATTTT.